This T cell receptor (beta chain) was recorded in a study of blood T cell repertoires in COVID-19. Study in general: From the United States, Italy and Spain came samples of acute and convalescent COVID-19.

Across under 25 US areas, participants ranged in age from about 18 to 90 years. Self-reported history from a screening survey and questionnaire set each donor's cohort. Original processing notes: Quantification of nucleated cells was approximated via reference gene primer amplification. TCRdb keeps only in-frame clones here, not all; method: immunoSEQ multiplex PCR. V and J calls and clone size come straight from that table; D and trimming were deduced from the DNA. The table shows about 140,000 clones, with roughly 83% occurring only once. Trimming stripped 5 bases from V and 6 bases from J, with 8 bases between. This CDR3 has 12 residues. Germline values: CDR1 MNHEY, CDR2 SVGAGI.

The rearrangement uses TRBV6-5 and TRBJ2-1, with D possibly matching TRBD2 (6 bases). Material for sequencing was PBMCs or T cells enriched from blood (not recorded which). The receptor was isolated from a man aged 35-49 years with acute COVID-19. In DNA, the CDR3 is TGTGCCAGCAGTACGGGACTCAATGAGCAGTTCTTC. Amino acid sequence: CASSTGLNEQFF.